This record covers a single T cell receptor (beta chain). Its cognate antigen has yet to be identified. Base qualities are not recorded, but no much larger clone differs from it by a single base. This entry belongs to a study of glioma-infiltrating T cells after dendritic cell vaccination listed by TCRdb under 2016. At the level of the whole study: Of the 15 or so glioblastoma patients in the cohort, all drawn from Phase I and II dendritic cell vaccination trials, 9 were newly diagnosed and 6 had recurrent disease. The vaccine consisted of monocyte-derived dendritic cells cultured about 7 days with IL-4 and GM-CSF, then pulsed overnight with autologous tumor lysate. Deep sequencing of TCR beta CDR3 regions was used to quantify tumor-infiltrating lymphocyte content and compare tumor and blood repertoires in dendritic cell-vaccinated glioblastoma patients. TCR sequencing metrics, including TIL content and tumor-blood repertoire overlap, were correlated with survival after dendritic cell vaccination. Patients received autologous tumor lysate-pulsed dendritic cell vaccination between about 2003 and 2013. Each patient got three intradermal injections of the dendritic cell vaccine, spaced at biweekly intervals, in the arm below the axilla. Overall study results and their limits: TCR clonality showed no direct relationship with survival, which suggests that a diverse polyclonal response may matter. After dendritic cell vaccination, a higher estimated pretreatment TIL content predicted longer time to progression and longer overall survival. The three-group TCR overlap response model was described as speculative and requiring prospective validation. The cohort was small and heterogeneous, and full blood and tumor sets were available for few patients, with initial-recurrent tumor pairs available for even fewer patients.

The time point label corresponds to: after dendritic cell vaccination, including at tumor progression/relapse. Selection of patients required sufficient residual fresh-frozen tumor tissue and over two years of available survival data. An isocitrate dehydrogenase mutation was not carried by any of the glioblastoma patients, although molecular status was otherwise variable. PBMC were collected before vaccination, two weeks after the third vaccination, and at tumor progression if tumor progression occurred. The Qiagen DNeasy Blood extraction Kit was used to extract genomic DNA. TCRB CDR3 regions were amplified from around 2.1 ug genomic DNA, or all available DNA if less, using the immunoSEQ assay. Multiplex PCR used 60 forward primers for TCR V beta segments and 13 reverse primers for J beta segments. To estimate reads per starting template, synthetic control templates were spiked into each sample at limiting dilution. The Illumina HiSeq System generated sequencing reads of 87 bp. The study's own analysis went as follows. PCR and sequencing errors were removed by a nearest neighbor algorithm that merged closely related sequences. TCR overlap was defined as the percentage of unique tumor TCR beta sequences that were also present in the same patient's peripheral blood. The source is immuneACCESS, and TCRdb retained only in-frame sequences with V and J called. Part of the clones is not carried over; for the studies checked, unresolved V genes explain less than half of this, and the remainder is unexplained. V, J and clone size reflect that table, while D and trimming were determined from the DNA. Here the sample has 110,000 or so clones; around 89% occur a single time. The biggest ten clones account for more than 2.5% of the sample.

The germline V gene (reference sequence) yields LNHDA for CDR1 and SQIVND for CDR2. Including cysteine and phenylalanine, the CDR3 has 16 amino acids. Only the CDR3 DNA is retained, 48 bases long and in frame from the first base. Trimmed from V: 6 bases; trimmed from J: 2 bases; junction bases lacking a gene match: 7. Recombination connected TRBV19 to TRBJ2-6, with 7 bases aligning to TRBD1. The TCR originated in a human donor with glioblastoma. The input for sequencing was blood, taken after dendritic cell vaccination. CDR3 protein: CASSARGLAGANVLTF. The DNA reads TGTGCCAGTAGCGCTAGGGGGCTGGCTGGGGCCAACGTCCTGACTTTC.